One and the same sample provided the 11 T cell receptor beta chains below, sequenced in a study of OX40 agonist ivuxolimab in advanced cancers. Generated by immunoSEQ multiplex PCR, the TCRdb table keeps only in-frame clones and is missing some. The sample records tens of thousands of clones, around 85% being singletons. Here the sequenced sample was CD4+ or CD8+ T cells sorted from blood, taken in a trial of the OX40 agonist ivuxolimab. These receptors were taken from an adult with an advanced solid tumor such as melanoma, head and neck, liver or kidney cancer.

V and J are TRBV20-1 and TRBJ2-3, with a possible D match to TRBD1 (5 bases). The V gene's germline CDR1 is DFQATT and CDR2 SNEGSKA (reference sequence). Trimming removed 6 bases at V and 5 bases at J, with 6 bases between. This CDR3 has 10 residues. CDR3: CSADRDTQYF. The CDR3 coding sequence is TGCAGTGCCGACAGAGATACGCAGTATTTT.

This clone was detected only a few times. V and J are TRBV7-3 and TRBJ2-7; 7 positions match TRBD1. With 2 bases clipped from V and 6 bases from J, the junction kept 19 bases outside the gene matches. The CDR3 is 18 amino acids. CDR1 and CDR2 from the germline V gene are SGHTA and FQGTGA. CDR3 coding DNA: TGTGCCAGCAGCTTAGAATCCCTGAGCGGCCACCCAGGGGGCGAGCAGTACTTC. Its protein product is CASSLESLSGHPGGEQYF.

V and J are TRBV5-6 and TRBJ1-1; a possible D gene is TRBD1 (6 bases). Germline loops: CDR1 SGHDT, CDR2 YYEEEE. Trimming shortened V by 2 bases and J by 1 base, and 15 bases separated the two germline ends. This CDR3 has 16 residues. CDR3 bases: TGTGCCAGCAGCTTCAGGGGCAGGGGAGCGAACACTGAAGCTTTCTTT. Translating gives CASSFRGRGANTEAFF.

The chain joins TRBV28 to TRBJ2-1; perhaps TRBD1 as D (6 bases). The CDR3 contains 16 residues. V was pared by 5 bases and J by 6 bases, with 20 bases between. Germline V gene data show CDR1 as MDHEN and CDR2 as SYDVKM. CDR3 in amino acids: CASSRWDTSSGNEQFF. DNA of the CDR3: TGTGCCAGCAGTAGATGGGACACCTCATCAGGCAATGAGCAGTTCTTC.

This clone has a handful of counts. The chain carries TRBV2 and TRBJ1-2; D uncertain. V lost 6 bases and J 1 base, leaving 9 bases between the germline ends. Germline CDR1 and CDR2: SNHLY and FYNNEI. The CDR3 consists of 13 residues. The CDR3 bases are TGTGCCAGCAGGCGGGATGTTAACTATGGCTACACCTTC. It translates to CASRRDVNYGYTF.

The rearrangement uses TRBV7-9 and TRBJ1-4; 11 positions match TRBD1. CDR1 is SEHNR and CDR2 is FQNEAQ in the germline V gene (reference sequence). The CDR3 spans 16 residues. Germline trimming cut 4 bases from V and 6 bases from J; bases unmatched to any gene: 7. The CDR3 reads CASSYGQGASYEKLFF. The CDR3 bases are TGTGCCAGCAGCTACGGACAGGGGGCATCTTATGAAAAACTGTTTTTT.

The chain joins TRBV4-1 to TRBJ2-5; D is unclear. V was cut by 1 base and J by 3 bases, with 15 bases left in between. Germline CDR1 is MGHRA and CDR2 is YSYEKL. This CDR3 has 16 residues. For the CDR3, the DNA is TGCGCCAGCAGCCAAGTGGTCCTGGTGGGAAAAGAGACCCAGTACTTC. Translating it yields CASSQVVLVGKETQYF.

On this clone itself: The sample has other DNA sequences that encode this CDR3 too. The V call is TRBV30, the J call TRBJ2-5; D not certain. The CDR3 spans 13 residues. Germline assignment: CDR1 GTSNPN and CDR2 SVGIG (reference sequence). With 5 bases removed from V and 5 bases from J, the gap between germline ends came to 15 bases. CDR3 residues: CAWDEDIGETQYF. In DNA form, the CDR3 reads TGTGCCTGGGATGAGGATATCGGGGAGACCCAGTACTTC.

On this clone: The CDR3 end shows no conserved phenylalanine or tryptophan, and so a read error is likely. V and J are TRBV11-2 and TRBJ1-6; D possibly corresponds to TRBD1 (5 bases). The CDR3 sequence is 15 residues long. The ends were cut back, 5 bases at V and 9 bases at J, with 17 bases in the middle. Looked up from germline, CDR1 is SGHAT and CDR2 is FQNNGV. This CDR3 reads CASSLRDDISSPLHL. The CDR3 DNA sequence: TGTGCCAGCAGCCTAAGGGACGATATTAGTTCACCCCTCCACCTT.

The chain recombines TRBV27 with TRBJ1-2; TRBD1 is a possible D gene (5 bases). Trimming left V 7 bases short and J 1 base short, with 22 bases between. The CDR3 spans 17 residues. Germline V gene sequence: CDR1 MNHEY, CDR2 SMNVEV (reference sequence). The CDR3 reads CASNRGGLLGRNYGYTF. The CDR3 bases are TGTGCCAGCAATCGGGGGGGGTTGCTCGGACGTAACTATGGCTACACCTTC.

Here the CDR3 reads CASSTRQGAVETQYF. The CDR3 DNA reads TGTGCCAGTAGTACCAGACAGGGGGCCGTGGAGACCCAGTACTTC. V is TRBV19 and J is TRBJ2-5; 10 bases match TRBD1. Trimming took 4 bases from V and 5 from J; bases not matched to a gene: 7. Per germline, CDR1 LNHDA and CDR2 SQIVND (reference sequence). The length of the CDR3 is 15 residues. Supplemented by reference TRBV19 and TRBJ2-5, the full variable domain reads DGGITQSPKYLFRKEGQNVTLSCEQNLNHDAMYWYRQDPGQGLRLIYYSQIVNDFQKGDIAEGYSVSREKKESFPLTVTSAQKNPTAFYLCASSTRQGAVETQYFGPGTRLLVL.